The 32 T cell receptor beta chains in this list originate from one sample, sequenced in a study of T cells after yellow fever vaccination. TCRdb re-called the 5' RACE reads with MiXCR, one entry per CDR3 protein. The repertoire holds 150,000 to 200,000 distinct CDR3 sequences, with approximately 11% as singletons. The source material was CD8+ T cells sorted from PBMCs, sampled 15 days after the yellow fever booster vaccination. These receptors came from a young man who received the YFV17D yellow fever vaccine.

The rearrangement joins TRBV11-2 to TRBJ2-5, with D perhaps TRBD2 (6 bases). Germline V gene lookup returns CDR1 SGHAT and CDR2 FQNNGV. V shed 2 bases and J shed 2 bases, with 9 bases lying between them. The CDR3 extends over 14 amino acids. DNA for the CDR3: TGTGCCAGCAGCTTAACCGGGACTCAAGAGACCCAGTACTTC. This codes for CASSLTGTQETQYF.

This clonotype was recorded at least ten times. The chain combines TRBV27 with TRBJ1-5; 8 bases are a match to TRBD1. CDR1 and CDR2 from the germline V gene are MNHEY and SMNVEV (reference sequence). The CDR3 runs to 14 residues. Unmatched junction bases numbered 5, after V lost 6 bases and J lost 4 bases. The CDR3 region has the DNA TGTGCCAGCAGGCGGACAGGGAGAAATCAGCCCCAGCATTTT. This translates into CASRRTGRNQPQHF.

This clonotype has only a few counts. The chain is built from TRBV12-3 or TRBV12-4 and TRBJ2-1, with 15 bases fitting TRBD2. The CDR3 contains 18 residues. The V and J ends lost 7 bases and 14 bases, in that order; junction bases with no gene match: 21. The CDR3 loop is CASTLSLPGLAGGGLEFF. DNA for the CDR3: TGTGCCAGCACCCTTTCGCTACCGGGACTAGCGGGGGGAGGTCTGGAGTTCTTC.

The rearrangement links TRBV4-1 to TRBJ2-7, with 9 positions matching TRBD2. The CDR3 consists of 15 residues. The germline CDR1 and CDR2 sequences are MGHRA and YSYEKL. Trimming removed 1 base from V and 3 bases from J; junction bases left unmatched: 4. The CDR3 bases are TGCGCCAGCAGCCAAGTTCGGCGGGGGGGCTACGAGCAGTACTTC. Amino acid sequence: CASSQVRRGGYEQYF.

This clonotype came up a few times. The V call is TRBV19, the J call TRBJ2-2; no definite D call. The germline V gene encodes CDR1 LNHDA and CDR2 SQIVND (reference sequence). This CDR3 contains 14 residues. The germline V and J ends were trimmed by 8 bases and 3 bases, with 13 bases remaining between them. CDR3 bases: TGTGCCAGTCCAACCGGGCCATACACCGGGGAGCTGTTTTTT. Protein: CASPTGPYTGELFF.

This clonotype was seen only a few times. The rearrangement joins TRBV15 to TRBJ1-1; no clear D gene. Germline loops: CDR1 LNHNV, CDR2 YYDKDF (reference sequence). The CDR3 totals 15 residues. V lost 1 base, J lost 0 bases, and 9 bases lay in between. Here the CDR3 reads CATSRGPGLNTEAFF. The CDR3 DNA follows: TGTGCCACCAGCAGAGGCCCAGGTCTGAACACTGAAGCTTTCTTT.

This clonotype was seen repeatedly, ten times or more. This rearrangement joins TRBV7-2 to TRBJ1-6; 10 nucleotides agree with TRBD1. V was pared by 10 bases and J by 11 bases, with 8 bases of the junction left unmatched. Germline CDR1 reads SGHTA; CDR2 reads FQGNSA. This CDR3 is built from 13 residues. CDR3 in amino acids: CATKGQGPAPLHF. CDR3 coding DNA: TGTGCCACCAAGGGACAGGGGCCGGCACCCCTCCACTTT.

A few counts support this clonotype. The V gene is TRBV7-6, the J gene TRBJ1-6; D uncertain. The germline V and J ends were trimmed by 5 bases and 10 bases, with 15 bases remaining between them. Germline CDR1 is SGHVS and CDR2 is FNYEAQ. This CDR3 region has 14 residues. The CDR3 DNA reads as TGTGCCAGCAGCCCCGATCGTGTGGGCTCACCCCTCCACTTT. Residues: CASSPDRVGSPLHF.

This chain connects TRBV4-1 to TRBJ2-2, with TRBD2 identical over 10 bases. The V gene end was trimmed by 1 base and the J gene end by 0 bases; junction bases not matched to a gene: 5. The germline gives CDR1 MGHRA, CDR2 YSYEKL. The CDR3 is 18 amino acids. In DNA form, the CDR3 reads TGCGCCAGCAGCCAAGTTCTAGCGGGGGTTTCGAACACCGGGGAGCTGTTTTTT. Translating gives CASSQVLAGVSNTGELFF.

This clonotype was counted many times. The CDR3 DNA follows: TGTGCCAGCTCTCCGGGGGGGCTGGGGAATGAGCAGTTCTTC. Translated, it gives CASSPGGLGNEQFF. This rearrangement joins TRBV5-6 to TRBJ2-1, with 8 bases that match TRBD2. CDR3 length: 14 residues. V gave up 7 bases and J gave up 7 bases; unmatched junction bases: 10. Germline-derived CDR1 and CDR2 are SGHDT and YYEEEE. The full variable domain, with the rest looked up from reference TRBV5-6 and TRBJ2-1, is DAGVTQSPTHLIKTRGQQVTLRCSPKSGHDTVSWYQQALGQGPQFIFQYYEEEERQRGNFPDRFSGHQFPNYSSELNVNALLLGDSALYLCASSPGGLGNEQFFGPGTRLTVL.

This chain uses TRBV2 with TRBJ1-4; D gene ambiguous. CDR3 length: 14 amino acids. V was shortened by 7 bases and J by 7 bases, with 16 bases between the two germline ends. The germline gives CDR1 SNHLY, CDR2 FYNNEI. CDR3 amino acids: CASIAADDPEKLFF. The CDR3 region has the DNA TGTGCCAGCATCGCAGCGGACGATCCTGAAAAACTGTTTTTT.

This clonotype was observed a few times. CDR3 nucleotide sequence: TGTGCCAGCGGACAGGGCACAGATACGCAGTATTTT. It yields the protein CASGQGTDTQYF. The chain links TRBV7-2 to TRBJ2-3; TRBD1 aligns across 7 bases. After removal of 8 bases from V and 1 base from J, the junction contained 0 bases not matched to a gene. The CDR3 totals 12 residues. Germline CDR1 SGHTA, CDR2 FQGNSA.

There are many counts of this clonotype. V and J are TRBV6-2 or TRBV6-3 and TRBJ2-1; 8 bases are shared with TRBD2. Germline V CDR1 and CDR2: MNHEY, SVGEGT. The CDR3 has 15 residues. The J segment lost 4 bases and the V segment lost 5 bases, leaving 7 bases of the junction unmatched. CDR3 coding DNA: TGTGCCAGCAGTACCCCCCGCGGGGGGTACAATGAGCAGTTCTTC. It specifies CASSTPRGGYNEQFF.

Concerning this clonotype itself: The conserved final phenylalanine or tryptophan is absent from the CDR3, which likely points to a read error. The V gene is TRBV7-9, the J gene TRBJ1-2, with 9 bases lining up with TRBD1. CDR1 SEHNR and CDR2 FQNEAQ come from the germline V gene (reference sequence). Trimming took 5 bases from V and 5 from J; bases not matched to a gene: 6. CDR3 length: 14 residues. CDR3 sequence reads: CASSPGQGLYGYTL. CDR3 in DNA: TGTGCCAGCAGCCCGGGACAGGGTCTGTATGGCTACACCTTA.

This clonotype was counted between two and nine times. V is TRBV12-3 or TRBV12-4 and J is TRBJ1-3; no reliable D call. There are 13 residues in the CDR3. Trimming pared 5 bases from V and 0 bases from J, leaving 5 bases between. For the CDR3, the DNA is TGTGCCAGCAGTCACAGCTCTGGAAACACCATATATTTT. Amino acids: CASSHSSGNTIYF.

The chain uses TRBV6-5 and TRBJ1-2; D gene unclear. V gave up 2 bases and J gave up 3 bases, with 7 bases separating them. The CDR3 has 13 amino acids. Germline CDR1 MNHEY, CDR2 SVGAGI. Written as DNA, the CDR3 is TGTGCCAGCAGTTACGTACCAGACTATGGCTACACCTTC. Its protein is CASSYVPDYGYTF.

This chain connects TRBV20-1 to TRBJ2-7; D is unresolved. The CDR3 runs 14 residues. V lost 1 base and J lost 3, with 13 bases in between. In germline, CDR1 is DFQATT, CDR2 SNEGSKA (reference sequence). As DNA, the CDR3 is TGCAGTGCTAGAGCGGAGAGTCCCCTCTACGAGCAGTACGTC. Residues: CSARAESPLYEQYV.

This clonotype was picked up a small number of times. The J gene is TRBJ1-1, the V gene TRBV4-1, with 8 bases that match TRBD1. The V and J ends lost 6 bases and 1 base, in that order; junction bases with no gene match: 25. From germline, CDR1 is MGHRA and CDR2 YSYEKL. This CDR3 is built from 21 residues. The CDR3 protein is CASSFGRQGTVRPLRNTEAFF. CDR3 bases: TGCGCCAGCAGTTTCGGGAGACAGGGGACGGTGCGGCCATTACGGAACACTGAAGCTTTCTTT.

The rearrangement uses TRBV18 and TRBJ2-3, with D maybe TRBD2 (7 bases). There are 16 residues in the CDR3. Germline lookup yields CDR1 KGHSH and CDR2 LQKENI. V lost 2 bases, J lost 9 bases, and 21 bases lay in between. The CDR3 region is CASSPWGAGAPVTQYF. The DNA for the CDR3 is TGTGCCAGCTCACCATGGGGCGCGGGGGCCCCGGTAACGCAGTATTTT.

This chain uses TRBV9 with TRBJ2-3; D gene ambiguous. Trimming stripped 3 bases from V and 4 bases from J, with 6 bases between. Germline assignment: CDR1 SGDLS and CDR2 YYNGEE. The CDR3 contains 12 residues. The CDR3 DNA follows: TGTGCCAGCAGCGATGTTGCAGATACGCAGTATTTT. As protein: CASSDVADTQYF.

The chain has TRBV7-6 and TRBJ2-2; D is tentatively TRBD1 or TRBD2 (5 bases each). Germline V CDR1 and CDR2: SGHVS, FNYEAQ. Trimming took off 5 bases at V and 3 bases at J, with 16 bases between the two ends. The CDR3 length is 16 residues. For the CDR3, the DNA is TGTGCCAGCAGCACGGGGACGAGAAGTTACACCGGGGAGCTGTTTTTT. This translates into CASSTGTRSYTGELFF. The complete variable domain, with remaining parts taken from reference TRBV7-6 and TRBJ2-2, reads GAGVSQSPRYKVTKRGQDVALRCDPISGHVSLYWYRQALGQGPEFLTYFNYEAQQDKSGLPNDRFSAERPEGSISTLTIQRTEQRDSAMYRCASSTGTRSYTGELFFGEGSRLTVL.

The DNA for the CDR3 is TGTGCCTGGGGACTGGAAAACACCGGGGAGCTGTTTTTT. It translates to CAWGLENTGELFF. This rearrangement joins TRBV30 to TRBJ2-2; possibly TRBD2 for D (5 bases). CDR1 GTSNPN and CDR2 SVGIG come from the germline V gene (reference sequence). The CDR3 has 13 residues. V was shortened by 5 bases and J by 2 bases, with 9 bases between the two germline ends.

V usage is TRBV7-9 and J usage is TRBJ2-7; D might be TRBD2 (6 bases). Germline CDR1 is SEHNR and CDR2 is FQNEAQ (reference sequence). The germline V and J ends were trimmed by 5 bases and 2 bases, with 19 bases remaining between them. The CDR3 is 16 residues long. CDR3 coding DNA: TGTGCCAGCAGCCCGAGTAGCGGCCGAGGGCCCTACGAGCAGTACTTC. The encoded protein is CASSPSSGRGPYEQYF.

This sequence joins TRBV29-1 and TRBJ2-5; D perhaps matches TRBD2 (5 bases). Germline CDR1 and CDR2: SQVTM and ANQGSEA. The CDR3 is 14 residues long. The V end was cut by 1 base, the J end by 0 bases, with 9 bases between. The CDR3, as DNA: TGCAGCGTTGAAGCGGCCGGGGACCAAGAGACCCAGTACTTC. It specifies CSVEAAGDQETQYF.

V and J are TRBV28 and TRBJ2-3; 12 bases agree with TRBD2. The CDR3 is 16 residues long. The V gene end was trimmed by 4 bases and the J gene end by 2 bases; junction bases not matched to a gene: 4. Germline loops: CDR1 MDHEN, CDR2 SYDVKM. The chain's CDR3 is CASSSGLAGITDTQYF. CDR3 bases: TGTGCCAGCAGTTCTGGACTAGCGGGGATCACAGATACGCAGTATTTT.

This clonotype was detected a few times. The genes are TRBV4-1 and TRBJ2-1; D possibly matches TRBD1 or TRBD2 (5 bases each). The CDR3 has 13 residues. V was cut by 2 bases and J by 8 bases, with 10 bases left in between. The germline CDR1 and CDR2 sequences are MGHRA and YSYEKL. The DNA of the CDR3 is TGCGCCAGCAGCCAAAGGGACGTCGATGAGCAGTTCTTC. Translating gives CASSQRDVDEQFF.

This clonotype appeared many times. V is TRBV10-2 and J is TRBJ2-7, with D unresolved. This CDR3 is built from 12 residues. V was cut by 6 bases and J by 5 bases, with 11 bases left in between. Germline V gives CDR1 WSHSY, CDR2 SAAADI. The CDR3: CASRDLGDEQYF. DNA for the CDR3: TGCGCCAGCAGGGACCTGGGCGACGAGCAGTACTTC.

This sequence joins TRBV6-5 and TRBJ1-1; no clear D. V was trimmed by 3 bases and J by 0 bases, leaving 17 bases between them. This CDR3 comprises 17 residues. CDR1 and CDR2 from the germline V gene are MNHEY and SVGAGI. The CDR3 here is CASSYSGGTLMNTEAFF. CDR3 DNA sequence: TGTGCCAGCAGTTATTCGGGCGGCACTCTCATGAACACTGAAGCTTTCTTT.

This clonotype was detected many times. The chain links TRBV7-2 to TRBJ1-3; possible D gene TRBD1, 5 bases. Trimming took off 7 bases at V and 4 bases at J, with 20 bases between the two ends. The CDR3 is 16 amino acids. Looked up from germline, CDR1 is SGHTA and CDR2 is FQGNSA. The CDR3 is CASTQHWGENGNTIYF. DNA for the CDR3: TGTGCCAGCACCCAACACTGGGGCGAAAACGGAAACACCATATATTTT.

The J gene is TRBJ2-7, the V gene TRBV5-5; D is ambiguous. V was pared by 0 bases and J by 2 bases, with 9 bases between. Germline V gives CDR1 SGHKS, CDR2 YYEKEE (reference sequence). The CDR3 sequence is 14 residues long. The CDR3: CASSLEADTYEQYF. Written as DNA, the CDR3 is TGTGCCAGCAGCTTGGAGGCAGATACCTACGAGCAGTACTTC.

The rearrangement joins TRBV12-3 or TRBV12-4 to TRBJ1-3, with D tentatively TRBD1 (6 bases). The CDR3 spans 15 residues. The CDR3 protein is CVTIGGPGYGNTIYF. CDR3 sequence (DNA): TGTGTCACCATCGGGGGCCCCGGGTACGGAAACACCATATATTTT.

The chain recombines TRBV28 with TRBJ1-2; no firm D call. The germline V gene has CDR1 MDHEN and CDR2 SYDVKM. V shed 5 bases and J shed 8 bases, with 18 bases lying between them. The CDR3 extends over 14 amino acids. The CDR3, as DNA: TGTGCCAGCAGTCCATCGGTGGGTGGTTGGGGCTACACCTTC. Protein product: CASSPSVGGWGYTF.